This T cell receptor beta chain was recorded in a study of vaccination effects on CD4 cells after COVID-19. V was clipped by 2 bases and J by 9 bases; unmatched bases: 7. The V gene's germline CDR1 is LGHDT and CDR2 YNNKEL (reference sequence). The CDR3 length is 15 residues. TCRdb's table, derived via immunoSEQ multiplex PCR, lists solely in-frame clones and lacks some. The data hold roughly 34,000 clones, with more than 75% observed a single time. Sequencing was preceded by expansion of antigen-specific CD4+ T cells with viral peptide pools in the ViraFEST assay. Following culture for under 12 days, CD4+ T cells were isolated. Of the BNT162b2 and mRNA-1273 vaccines, participants received two doses of one or the other. Each well held 2 million to 2.5 million PBMC cultured with around 9 ug/ml peptides and 10 IU/ml IL-2. Cultures had half their medium replaced with IL-2 medium on days 3 and 7. About this clone itself: What it binds is not known.

The sequence was collected from a human donor who received a COVID-19 vaccine. Some clones in this sample may be carry-over from other donors' samples. This chain joins TRBV3-1 (or the pseudogene TRBV3-2) and TRBJ1-6; 7 nucleotides match TRBD1. The input for sequencing was CD4+ T cells from PBMCs cultured with HCoV-NL63 spike peptides, taken after COVID-19 vaccination. For the CDR3, the DNA is TGTGCCAGCAGCCAACAATTTAACAGGGGTTCACCCCTCCACTTT. Translated: CASSQQFNRGSPLHF.